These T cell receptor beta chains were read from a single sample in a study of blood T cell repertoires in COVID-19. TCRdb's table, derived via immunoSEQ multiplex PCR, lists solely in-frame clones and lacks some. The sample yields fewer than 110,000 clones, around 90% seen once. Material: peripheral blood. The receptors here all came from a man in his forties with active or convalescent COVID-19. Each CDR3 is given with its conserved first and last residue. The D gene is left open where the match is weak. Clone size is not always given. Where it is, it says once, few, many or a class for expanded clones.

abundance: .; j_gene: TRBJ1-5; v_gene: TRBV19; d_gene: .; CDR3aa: CASTRRGGGQPQHF; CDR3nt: TGTGCCAGTACCCGAAGAGGGGGTGGGCAGCCCCAGCATTTT
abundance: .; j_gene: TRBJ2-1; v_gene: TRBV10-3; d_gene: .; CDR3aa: CAISDSGASYNEQFF; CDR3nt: TGTGCCATCAGTGATAGCGGCGCCTCCTACAATGAGCAGTTCTTC
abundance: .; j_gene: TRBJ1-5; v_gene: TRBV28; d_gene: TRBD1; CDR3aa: CASRTPTGGHQPQHF; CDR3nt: TGTGCCAGCAGAACTCCCACAGGGGGCCATCAGCCCCAGCATTTT
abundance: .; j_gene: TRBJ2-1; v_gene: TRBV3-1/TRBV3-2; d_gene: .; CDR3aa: CASSRPGISYNEQFF; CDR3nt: TGTGCCAGCAGCCGTCCAGGGATATCCTACAATGAGCAGTTCTTC
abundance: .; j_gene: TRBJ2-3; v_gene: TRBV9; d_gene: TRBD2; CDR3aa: CASSISGRGNTDTQYF; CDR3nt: TGTGCCAGCAGCATCAGCGGGAGAGGCAACACAGATACGCAGTATTTT
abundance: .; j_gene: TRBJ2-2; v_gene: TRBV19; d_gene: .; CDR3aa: CASSPYSLATGELFF; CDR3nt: TGTGCCAGTAGTCCCTACTCGCTAGCGACCGGGGAGCTGTTTTTT
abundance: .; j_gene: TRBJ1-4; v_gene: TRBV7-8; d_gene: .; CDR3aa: CASSRGGLNEKLFF; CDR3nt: TGTGCCAGCAGCCGGGGGGGGCTTAATGAAAAACTGTTTTTT
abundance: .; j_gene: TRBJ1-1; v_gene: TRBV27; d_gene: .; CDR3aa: CASSLLMNTEAFF; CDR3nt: TGTGCCAGCAGTTTATTAATGAACACTGAAGCTTTCTTT
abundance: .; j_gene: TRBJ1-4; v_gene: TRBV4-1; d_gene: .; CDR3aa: CASSQDGGISTNEKLFF; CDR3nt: TGCGCCAGCAGCCAAGATGGCGGGATTTCAACTAATGAAAAACTGTTTTTT
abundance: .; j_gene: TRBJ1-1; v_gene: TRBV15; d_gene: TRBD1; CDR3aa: CATSRDRIGTGMNTEAFF; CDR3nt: TGTGCCACCAGCAGAGATCGTATAGGGACAGGGATGAACACTGAAGCTTTCTTT
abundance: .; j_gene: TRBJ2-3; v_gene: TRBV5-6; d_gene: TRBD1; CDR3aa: CASSLDRGRSDTQYF; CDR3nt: TGTGCCAGCAGCTTGGACAGGGGGCGATCAGATACGCAGTATTTT
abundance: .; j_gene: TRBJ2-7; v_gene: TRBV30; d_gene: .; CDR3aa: CAWQGSSYEQYF; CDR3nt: TGTGCCTGGCAGGGCAGCTCCTACGAGCAGTACTTC
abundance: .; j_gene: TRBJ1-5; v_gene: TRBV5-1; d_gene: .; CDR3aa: CASRGGQDQPQHF; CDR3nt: TGCGCCAGCAGGGGGGGTCAGGACCAGCCCCAGCATTTT
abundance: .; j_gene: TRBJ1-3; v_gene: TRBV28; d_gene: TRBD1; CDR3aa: CASSSIGFGQGAYGNTIYF; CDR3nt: TGTGCCAGCAGCTCCATCGGGTTTGGACAGGGGGCCTATGGAAACACCATATATTTT
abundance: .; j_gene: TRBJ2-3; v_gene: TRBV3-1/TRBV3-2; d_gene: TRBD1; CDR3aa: CASRLSTPGGADTQYF; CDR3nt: TGTGCCAGCAGACTCAGTACGCCAGGGGGCGCAGATACGCAGTATTTT
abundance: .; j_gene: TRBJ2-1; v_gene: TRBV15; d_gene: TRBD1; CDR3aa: CATSSGTGRANEQFF; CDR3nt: TGTGCCACCAGCAGTGGGACAGGGAGGGCCAATGAGCAGTTCTTC
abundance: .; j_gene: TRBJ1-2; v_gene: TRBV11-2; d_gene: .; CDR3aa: CASSPGDATFGYTF; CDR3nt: TGTGCCAGCAGCCCCGGGGATGCGACCTTTGGCTACACCTTC
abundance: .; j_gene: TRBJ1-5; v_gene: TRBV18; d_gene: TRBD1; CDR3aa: CASSQLSGTDQPQHF; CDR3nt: TGTGCCAGCTCTCAACTTTCCGGGACAGATCAGCCCCAGCATTTT
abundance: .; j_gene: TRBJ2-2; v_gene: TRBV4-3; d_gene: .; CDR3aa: CASSQGATGELFF; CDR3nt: TGCGCCAGCAGCCAAGGAGCGACCGGGGAGCTGTTTTTT
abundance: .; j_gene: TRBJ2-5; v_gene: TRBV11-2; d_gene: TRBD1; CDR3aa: CASSLGGQGSPQYF; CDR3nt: TGTGCCAGCAGCTTAGGGGGACAGGGAAGTCCCCAGTACTTC
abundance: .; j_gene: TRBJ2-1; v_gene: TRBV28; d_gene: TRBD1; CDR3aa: CASSGQGPYNEQFF; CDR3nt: TGTGCCAGCAGTGGACAGGGGCCCTACAATGAGCAGTTCTTC
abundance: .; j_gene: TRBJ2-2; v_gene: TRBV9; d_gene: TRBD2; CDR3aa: CASSPRLAGPNTGELFF; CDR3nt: TGTGCCAGCAGCCCCCGCCTAGCGGGCCCGAACACCGGGGAGCTGTTTTTT
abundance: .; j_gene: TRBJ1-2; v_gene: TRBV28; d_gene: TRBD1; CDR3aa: CASSLGQANYGYTF; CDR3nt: TGTGCCAGCAGTCTGGGACAGGCTAACTATGGCTACACCTTC
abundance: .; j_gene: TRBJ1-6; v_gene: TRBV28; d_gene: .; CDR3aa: CASSFLASPLHF; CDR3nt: TGTGCCAGCAGTTTTTTGGCCTCACCCCTCCACTTT
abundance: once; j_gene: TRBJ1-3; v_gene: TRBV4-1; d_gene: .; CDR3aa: CASSLIALVGSSGNTIYF; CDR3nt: TGCGCCAGCAGCCTGATTGCATTGGTGGGGAGCTCTGGAAACACCATATATTTT
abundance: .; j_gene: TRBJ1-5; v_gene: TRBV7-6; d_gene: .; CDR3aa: CASSLNSGSSNQPQHF; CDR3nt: TGTGCCAGCAGCTTAAATTCAGGGTCTAGCAATCAGCCCCAGCATTTT
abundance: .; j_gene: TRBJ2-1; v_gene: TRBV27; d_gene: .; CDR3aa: CASSLYLAAPNEQFF; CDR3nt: TGTGCCAGCAGTTTATATCTAGCCGCCCCCAATGAGCAGTTCTTC
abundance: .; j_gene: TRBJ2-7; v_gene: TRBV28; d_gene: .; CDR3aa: CASSPTGHSAYEQYF; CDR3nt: TGTGCCAGCAGCCCGACGGGACATAGCGCCTACGAGCAGTACTTC
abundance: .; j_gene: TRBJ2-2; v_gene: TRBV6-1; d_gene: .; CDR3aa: CASSEQAVGWGNTGELFF; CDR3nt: TGTGCCAGCAGTGAACAAGCGGTTGGTTGGGGGAACACCGGGGAGCTGTTTTTT
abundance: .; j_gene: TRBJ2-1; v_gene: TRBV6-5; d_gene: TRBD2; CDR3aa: CASIEMASGNNEQFF; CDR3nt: TGTGCCAGCATAGAAATGGCTAGCGGAAACAATGAGCAGTTCTTC
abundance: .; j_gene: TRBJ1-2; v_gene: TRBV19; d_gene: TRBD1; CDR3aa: CASYGAGGLDYGYTF; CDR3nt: TGTGCCAGTTATGGGGCAGGGGGCTTGGACTATGGCTACACCTTC
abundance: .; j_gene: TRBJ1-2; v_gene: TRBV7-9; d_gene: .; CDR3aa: CASSLDSRRYGYTF; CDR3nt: TGTGCCAGCAGCTTGGACAGCAGGCGGTATGGCTACACCTTC
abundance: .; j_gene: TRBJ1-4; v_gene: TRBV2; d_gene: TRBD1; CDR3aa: CASGSSGTDEKLFF; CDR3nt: TGTGCCAGCGGATCTTCCGGGACAGATGAAAAACTGTTTTTT
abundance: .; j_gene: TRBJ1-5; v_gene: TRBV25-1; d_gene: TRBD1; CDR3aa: CASSETGTASNQPQHF; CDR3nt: TGTGCCAGCAGTGAAACCGGGACAGCATCTAATCAGCCCCAGCATTTT
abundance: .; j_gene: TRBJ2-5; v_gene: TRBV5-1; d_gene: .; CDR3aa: CASRPGLAGETQYF; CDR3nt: TGCGCCAGCAGACCGGGACTGGCTGGGGAGACCCAGTACTTC
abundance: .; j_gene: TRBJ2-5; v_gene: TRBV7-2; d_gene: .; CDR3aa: CASSLYGRGETQYF; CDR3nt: TGTGCCAGCAGCTTATACGGGAGAGGAGAGACCCAGTACTTC
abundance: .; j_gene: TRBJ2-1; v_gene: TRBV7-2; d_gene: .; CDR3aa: CASSDTGTFYNEQFF; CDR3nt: TGTGCCAGCAGCGACACTGGAACCTTCTACAATGAGCAGTTCTTC
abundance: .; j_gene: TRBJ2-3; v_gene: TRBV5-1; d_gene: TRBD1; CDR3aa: CASSSDRGLRTDTQYF; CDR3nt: TGCGCCAGCAGCTCAGACAGGGGGCTGAGGACAGATACGCAGTATTTT
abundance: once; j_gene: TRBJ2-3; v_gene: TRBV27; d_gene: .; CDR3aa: CASTRGLRTDTQYF; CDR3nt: TGTGCCAGCACCCGAGGACTGCGCACAGATACGCAGTATTTT
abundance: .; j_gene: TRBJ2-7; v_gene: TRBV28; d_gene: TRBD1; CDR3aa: CASRTRDRGFEQYF; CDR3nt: TGTGCCAGCAGGACCCGGGACAGGGGTTTTGAGCAGTACTTC
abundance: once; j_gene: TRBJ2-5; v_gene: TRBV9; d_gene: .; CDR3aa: CASSDTTGSLETQYF; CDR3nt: TGTGCCAGCAGCGATACCACCGGGTCCTTAGAGACCCAGTACTTC
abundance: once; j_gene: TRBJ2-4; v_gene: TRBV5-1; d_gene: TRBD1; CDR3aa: CASSSGAGGNADIQYF; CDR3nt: TGCGCCAGCTCATCGGGGGCAGGGGGCAATGCGGACATTCAGTACTTC
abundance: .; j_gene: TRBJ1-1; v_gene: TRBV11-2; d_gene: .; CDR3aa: CASSLDQAVNTEAFF; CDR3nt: TGTGCCAGCAGCTTAGATCAGGCCGTAAACACTGAAGCTTTCTTT
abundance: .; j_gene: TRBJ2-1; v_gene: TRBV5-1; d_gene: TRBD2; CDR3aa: CASSPTSALSAYNEQFF; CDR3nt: TGCGCCAGCTCCCCGACTAGCGCCCTATCCGCCTACAATGAGCAGTTCTTC
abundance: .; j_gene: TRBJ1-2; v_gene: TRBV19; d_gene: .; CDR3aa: CASSTRESYGYTF; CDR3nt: TGTGCCAGTAGTACGCGGGAAAGCTATGGCTACACCTTC
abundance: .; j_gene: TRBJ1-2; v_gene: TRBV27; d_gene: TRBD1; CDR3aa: CASSRTGGIYGYTF; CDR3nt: TGTGCCAGCAGTCGGACAGGGGGCATCTATGGCTACACCTTC